Below, 32 T cell receptor beta chains from the same sample are listed, as sequenced in a study of graft-versus-host responses after intestinal transplantation (dated by TCRdb to the early 2020s). The library relied on the immunoSEQ multiplex PCR assay. TCRdb limited this immuneACCESS table to in-frame rearrangements with V and J called. A share of clones is missing; checked studies link under half to unresolved V genes, and the rest is unexplained. In this sample the table shows 4,700 or so clones, about 65% of which occur a single time. Roughly 8% of the sample is taken by the ten largest. To isolate intraepithelial and lamina propria lymphocytes from graft specimens, dithiothreitol, EDTA incubations and collagenase D digestion were used. Sequencing used ileum tissue, obtained 17 days after transplant. The receptors shown here come from a human patient who received an intestinal transplant, so some T cells may come from the graft donor.

A word on this clone: Other DNA sequences from this sample encode an identical CDR3 as well. The chain is built from TRBV10-3 and TRBJ2-7, with 7 bases identical to TRBD1. Unmatched junction bases numbered 3, after V lost 3 bases and J lost 4 bases. There are 13 residues in the CDR3. Germline V gives CDR1 ENHRY, CDR2 SYGVKD. CDR3 protein: CAISEGRGYEQYV. The CDR3, as DNA: TGTGCCATCAGTGAAGGCAGGGGGTACGAGCAGTACGTC.

The V gene is TRBV5-1, the J gene TRBJ2-1; D unresolved. The V and J ends lost 1 base and 4 bases respectively, with 6 bases between them. This CDR3 has 13 residues. Germline V gene data show CDR1 as SGHRS and CDR2 as YFSETQ. This chain's CDR3 is CASSLIQYNEQFF. The CDR3 nucleotides are TGCGCCAGCAGCTTGATACAGTACAATGAGCAGTTCTTC. Full variable domain (missing parts from reference TRBV5-1 and TRBJ2-1): KAGVTQTPRYLIKTRGQQVTLSCSPISGHRSVSWYQQTPGQGLQFLFEYFSETQRNKGNFPGRFSGRQFSNSRSEMNVSTLELGDSALYLCASSLIQYNEQFFGPGTRLTVL.

The rearrangement links TRBV27 to TRBJ1-5, with D perhaps TRBD1 (6 bases). The CDR3 length is 14 residues. Trimming stripped 5 bases from V and 7 bases from J, with 15 bases between. Germline values: CDR1 MNHEY, CDR2 SMNVEV (reference sequence). The DNA of the CDR3 is TGTGCCAGCAGTCCGGACAGCGATCTACAGCCCCAGCATTTT. Translation gives CASSPDSDLQPQHF.

In nucleotides, the CDR3 is TGTGCCAGCACCCTAGGGGGCGGGGGGGCAACAGATACGCAGTATTTT. As protein: CASTLGGGGATDTQYF. The chain combines TRBV28 with TRBJ2-3, with TRBD2 matching over 9 bases. Unmatched junction bases numbered 11, after V lost 7 bases and J lost 3 bases. The length of the CDR3 is 16 residues. Germline CDR1 reads MDHEN; CDR2 reads SYDVKM.

In its sample, this clone was seen once. In DNA, the CDR3 is TGTGCCAGCAGCGACAGCAATGAGCAGTTCTTC. Protein product: CASSDSNEQFF. This rearrangement joins TRBV9 to TRBJ2-1; D unresolved. Germline-derived CDR1 and CDR2 are SGDLS and YYNGEE. There are 11 residues in the CDR3. The V and J ends lost 3 bases and 6 bases respectively, with 4 bases between them.

The chain's CDR3 is CASSQSDKSPFEHWQYEQFF. The CDR3 DNA reads TGCGCCAGCAGTCAATCTGATAAATCACCCTTTGAACATTGGCAATATGAGCAGTTCTTC. The chain uses TRBV23-1 and TRBJ2-1, with D hard to call. TRBV23-1 is assigned to the ORF class and has an uncertain function. The CDR3 length is 20 residues. Trimming shortened V by 0 bases and J by 8 bases, and 29 bases separated the two germline ends.

This chain uses TRBV5-1 with TRBJ2-5; TRBD1 agrees at 9 bases. Losses at the gene ends were 1 base for V and 4 bases for J; bases not matched to a gene: 5. CDR3 size: 15 residues. CDR1 and CDR2 (germline): SGHRS, YFSETQ. The CDR3 spells CASSLNTGGGETQYF. The CDR3 DNA is TGCGCCAGCAGCTTGAACACAGGGGGCGGAGAGACCCAGTACTTC.

The rearrangement joins TRBV7-2 to TRBJ1-2, with D hard to call. Trimming stripped 5 bases from V and 5 bases from J, with 9 bases between. The CDR3 runs to 12 residues. CDR1 and CDR2 (germline): SGHTA, FQGNSA. In nucleotides, the CDR3 is TGTGCCAGCAGCCAATTACATTATGGCTACACCTTC. It encodes CASSQLHYGYTF.

The chain couples TRBV7-2 to TRBJ1-2; D call uncertain. The ends were cut back, 5 bases at V and 4 bases at J, with 5 bases in the middle. This CDR3 is 11 amino acids long. Germline-derived CDR1 and CDR2 are SGHTA and FQGNSA. CDR3 sequence: CASSPSYGYTF. For the CDR3, the DNA is TGTGCCAGCAGCCCTAGCTATGGCTACACCTTC.

This clone was counted between two and nine times. V gene TRBV7-9 combines with J gene TRBJ2-3; 7 bases are a match to TRBD2. Germline V gene lookup returns CDR1 SEHNR and CDR2 FQNEAQ (reference sequence). The CDR3 loop spans 15 amino acids. V lost 5 bases and J lost 0; bases outside the gene matches: 5. CDR3 in DNA: TGTGCCAGCAGCCCGAGCGGGGCTAGCACAGATACGCAGTATTTT. It yields the protein CASSPSGASTDTQYF. The full variable domain, its missing parts supplied by reference TRBV7-9 and TRBJ2-3, is DTGVSQNPRHKITKRGQNVTFRCDPISEHNRLYWYRQTLGQGPEFLTYFQNEAQLEKSRLLSDRFSAERPKGSFSTLEIQRTEQGDSAMYLCASSPSGASTDTQYFGPGTRLTVL.

This clone was seen more than once but under ten times. V is TRBV6-1 and J is TRBJ2-1; D not resolved. CDR3 length: 15 amino acids. The V gene's germline CDR1 is MNHNS and CDR2 SASEGT. Trimming pared 10 bases from V and 3 bases from J, leaving 19 bases between. In DNA, the CDR3 is TGTGCCACCACTGCACGTGGGCCAAGCTACAATGAGCAGTTCTTC. Translation: CATTARGPSYNEQFF.

The chain has TRBV29-1 and TRBJ1-2; D gene ambiguous. V dropped 4 bases and J dropped 4 bases, with 10 bases sitting between them. The CDR3 extends over 12 amino acids. Per germline, CDR1 SQVTM and CDR2 ANQGSEA. The CDR3 is CSVVAATYGYTF. DNA of the CDR3: TGCAGCGTTGTCGCGGCGACCTATGGCTACACCTTC.

This clone occurred a few times. V is TRBV7-6 and J is TRBJ1-6; 9 positions match TRBD1. CDR3 length equals 16 residues. Trimming at V came to 1 base and at J to 7 bases, leaving 5 bases not matched to a gene. Germline CDR1 reads SGHVS; CDR2 reads FNYEAQ. The CDR3, as DNA: TGTGCCAGCAGCTTAGAGGGACAGGGTTCAAATTCACCCCTCCACTTT. It yields the protein CASSLEGQGSNSPLHF.

The CDR3 DNA reads TGTGCCAGCAGTTTTGGGGACAGGGACGTTCAGCCCCAGCATTTT. Translating it yields CASSFGDRDVQPQHF. This chain uses TRBV28 with TRBJ1-5, with 9 bases matching TRBD1. The CDR3 length is 15 residues. Germline lookup yields CDR1 MDHEN and CDR2 SYDVKM. With 3 bases clipped from V and 6 bases from J, the junction kept 6 bases outside the gene matches. Full variable domain (remainder filled in from reference TRBV28 and TRBJ1-5): DVKVTQSSRYLVKRTGEKVFLECVQDMDHENMFWYRQDPGLGLRLIYFSYDVKMKEKGDIPEGYSVSREKKERFSLILESASTNQTSMYLCASSFGDRDVQPQHFGDGTRLSIL.

The chain uses TRBV5-4 and TRBJ2-1; 11 bases are a match to TRBD2. Germline V gives CDR1 SGHNT, CDR2 YYREEE (reference sequence). The CDR3 has 15 residues. The V and J ends lost 4 bases and 8 bases, in that order; junction bases with no gene match: 8. CDR3 DNA sequence: TGTGCCAGCAGCGTTAGCGGGGGGGGGAGCGATGAGCAGTTCTTC. Protein: CASSVSGGGSDEQFF.

The V gene is TRBV5-6, the J gene TRBJ2-1; TRBD2 aligns across 8 bases. V dropped 7 bases and J dropped 7; count of bases not matched to a gene: 7. This CDR3 has 13 amino acids. Germline V gene sequence: CDR1 SGHDT, CDR2 YYEEEE. The CDR3 reads CASVRAGGNEQFF. The CDR3 DNA follows: TGTGCCAGCGTCCGTGCGGGGGGAAATGAGCAGTTCTTC.

This clone has a handful of counts. The rearrangement links TRBV5-6 to TRBJ1-1, with 8 bases that match TRBD1. The CDR3 loop spans 14 amino acids. Trimming removed 7 bases from V and 1 base from J; junction bases left unmatched: 6. The V gene's germline CDR1 is SGHDT and CDR2 YYEEEE. CDR3 loop: CASRQDRANTEAFF. The CDR3 nucleotides are TGTGCCAGCCGCCAGGACAGGGCGAACACTGAAGCTTTCTTT.

V and J are TRBV27 and TRBJ1-2; TRBD1 matches 10 bases. The ends lost 0 bases at V and 3 bases at J; junction bases unmatched: 7. Per the germline V gene, CDR1 is MNHEY and CDR2 is SMNVEV (reference sequence). CDR3 length: 17 amino acids. CDR3 sequence: CASSLSRGDRGYYGYTF. CDR3 DNA: TGTGCCAGCAGTTTATCGCGGGGGGACAGGGGTTACTATGGCTACACCTTC.

J is TRBJ1-3 and V is TRBV6-6; D is undetermined. The germline V gene encodes CDR1 MNHNY and CDR2 SVGAGI (reference sequence). This CDR3 has 15 residues. Trimming took 7 bases from V and 0 from J, leaving 13 bases between them. The CDR3, as DNA: TGTGCCAGCACTCCTCTACCCGACTCTGGAAACACCATATATTTT. It yields the protein CASTPLPDSGNTIYF.

The CDR3 sequence is CASSEAPGQGGREQYV. CDR3 coding DNA: TGTGCCAGCAGTGAAGCGCCGGGACAGGGAGGTCGAGAGCAGTACGTC. The V and J genes are TRBV2 and TRBJ2-7; 9 bases are shared with TRBD1. The V gene end was trimmed by 0 bases and the J gene end by 7 bases; junction bases not matched to a gene: 10. This CDR3 is 16 amino acids long. Germline V CDR1 and CDR2: SNHLY, FYNNEI.

The J gene is TRBJ2-2, the V gene TRBV7-9; D remains unclear. CDR1 is SEHNR, CDR2 FQNEAQ, per germline (reference sequence). This CDR3 region has 14 residues. V lost 2 bases and J 6 bases, leaving 10 bases between the germline ends. The CDR3 spells CASSLRPSAGELFF. The CDR3, as DNA: TGTGCCAGCAGCTTACGTCCCTCTGCCGGGGAGCTGTTTTTT.

This rearrangement joins TRBV28 to TRBJ1-2; TRBD1 matches at 8 bases. J was trimmed by 2 bases and V by 11 bases; bases with no gene match: 16. The CDR3 contains 16 residues. Germline lookup yields CDR1 MDHEN and CDR2 SYDVKM. CDR3 protein: CAAYPNRQGPNYGYTF. The CDR3 coding sequence is TGTGCCGCGTACCCAAACCGACAGGGGCCCAACTATGGCTACACCTTC.

This chain uses TRBV4-1 with TRBJ2-5, with a weak D call TRBD1 (6 bases). Germline CDR1 and CDR2: MGHRA and YSYEKL. The CDR3 has 14 amino acids. The germline V and J ends were trimmed by 3 bases and 5 bases, with 13 bases remaining between them. The CDR3 DNA is TGCGCCAGCAGCCATGAGGGGGAAAGGGAGACCCAGTACTTC. Amino acid sequence: CASSHEGERETQYF.

A remark on this clone: The identical CDR3 is also encoded by other nucleotide sequences in the sample. The chain uses TRBV27 and TRBJ2-2; D is ambiguous. There are 13 residues in the CDR3. Germline assignment: CDR1 MNHEY and CDR2 SMNVEV (reference sequence). The V and J ends lost 7 bases and 1 base respectively, with 7 bases between them. CDR3 nucleotide sequence: TGTGCCAGCACAGGCCAGAACACCGGGGAGCTGTTTTTT. It specifies CASTGQNTGELFF.

This clone was counted a few times. V gene TRBV28 combines with J gene TRBJ2-3, with D possibly matching TRBD1 (6 bases). The V gene lost 10 bases and the J gene lost 1 base, with 9 bases spanning the gap. The CDR3 is made up of 12 amino acids. Germline V gene sequence: CDR1 MDHEN, CDR2 SYDVKM. CDR3 sequence reads: CAIEGGTDTQYF. Here the CDR3 DNA reads TGTGCCATCGAGGGGGGCACAGATACGCAGTATTTT.

The chain joins TRBV5-6 to TRBJ2-7; 10 bases match TRBD2. Trimming at V came to 4 bases and at J to 1 base, leaving 2 bases not matched to a gene. The CDR3 has 14 amino acids. Germline CDR1 and CDR2: SGHDT and YYEEEE. The CDR3 spells CASSPTSGSYEQYF. The CDR3 coding sequence is TGTGCCAGCAGCCCGACTAGCGGGTCCTACGAGCAGTACTTC.

On this clone itself: One junction end disagrees with the germline gene, perhaps due to a read error. The genes are TRBV14 and TRBJ2-2; no clear D. The CDR3 is 14 amino acids. Germline V CDR1 and CDR2: SGHDN, FVKESK. CDR3 loop: CATSILSNTGELFF. DNA of the CDR3: TGTGCCACCAGCATCCTATCGAACACCGGGGAGCTGTTTTTT.

This chain links TRBV29-1 with TRBJ2-3; D is possibly TRBD1 (5 bases). Germline assignment: CDR1 SQVTM and CDR2 ANQGSEA. V was pared by 0 bases and J by 6 bases, with 13 bases between. The CDR3 totals 14 residues. This chain's CDR3 is CSVEDTRTQDTQYF. The CDR3 DNA is TGCAGCGTTGAAGATACCCGGACACAGGATACGCAGTATTTT.

V gene TRBV11-2 combines with J gene TRBJ2-2; 7 positions match TRBD1. Trimming removed 3 bases from V and 6 bases from J; junction bases left unmatched: 10. The germline V gene encodes CDR1 SGHAT and CDR2 FQNNGV. CDR3 length: 16 amino acids. The CDR3, as DNA: TGTGCCAGCAGCTTGGCCAGAGGACAGGCTTCCGGGGAGCTGTTTTTT. It is translated as CASSLARGQASGELFF. The whole variable domain, filled in from reference TRBV11-2 and TRBJ2-2, reads EAGVAQSPRYKIIEKRQSVAFWCNPISGHATLYWYQQILGQGPKLLIQFQNNGVVDDSQLPKDRFSAERLKGVDSTLKIQPAKLEDSAVYLCASSLARGQASGELFFGEGSRLTVL.

This chain connects TRBV7-9 to TRBJ1-2, with 11 bases lining up with TRBD1. CDR3 length: 16 amino acids. The germline gives CDR1 SEHNR, CDR2 FQNEAQ (reference sequence). V shed 2 bases and J 8 bases; nucleotides not matched to a gene: 10. CDR3: CASSLPQSRTGGGYTF. The CDR3 nucleotides are TGTGCCAGCAGCTTACCTCAATCTAGGACAGGGGGCGGCTACACCTTC.

The chain employs TRBV2 and TRBJ1-1; D is uncertain. The ends were cut back, 3 bases at V and 7 bases at J, with 3 bases in the middle. The CDR3 extends over 10 amino acids. From germline, CDR1 is SNHLY and CDR2 FYNNEI. CDR3 DNA: TGTGCCAGCAGTGACCTTGAAGCTTTCTTT. Its translation is CASSDLEAFF.

This clone qualifies as medium-sized (0.01 to 0.1%). J is TRBJ1-3 and V is TRBV7-9; perhaps TRBD1 as D (6 bases). Per germline, CDR1 SEHNR and CDR2 FQNEAQ (reference sequence). Trimming shortened V by 5 bases and J by 9 bases, and 17 bases separated the two germline ends. The CDR3 consists of 14 residues. The CDR3 DNA follows: TGTGCCAGCAGCCCCACGGACAGCGGTCGCACCATATATTTT. Translated: CASSPTDSGRTIYF.